This T cell receptor beta chain was documented in a study of type 1 and type 2 diabetes patients. The CDR3 runs to 13 residues. Trimming took 4 bases from V and 5 from J, leaving 11 bases between them. CDR1 and CDR2 (germline): ENHRY, SYGVKD. This clonotype came up a few times. Antigen specificity is unknown. Study-level points and caveats: Unmatched age and gender across groups might bias interpretation.

The PCR template was genomic DNA. Multiplex PCR with 30 forward and 13 reverse primers amplified the TCR beta CDR3. TCRdb redid the calling of the multiplex PCR reads with MiXCR, one entry per CDR3 protein. The data show more than 250,000 distinct CDR3 sequences, roughly 44% seen once. The rearrangement links TRBV10-3 to TRBJ2-5; D is tentatively TRBD1 or TRBD2 (5 bases each). The TCR comes from a man aged 18 to 35 with type 2 diabetes. The sequenced material came from peripheral blood mononuclear cells (PBMCs). As DNA, the CDR3 is TGTGCCATCAGTGGGAAGGGGACCGAGACCCAGTACTTC. Its translation: CAISGKGTETQYF.